These T cell receptor beta chains were read from a single sample in a study of CD8+ T cells in alopecia areata. TCRdb keeps only in-frame clones here, not all; method: immunoSEQ multiplex PCR. The sample records approximately 300,000 clones, roughly 60% being singletons. This specimen consisted of CD4+ T cells sorted from blood, obtained at week 24, from a patient treated with tofacitinib. These receptors were obtained from a human donor with alopecia areata. Each CDR3 is given with its conserved first and last residue. The D gene is left open where the match is weak. Rows give clone size only sometimes, using once, few, many, or a class for an expanded clone.

v_gene	j_gene	abundance	d_gene	CDR3aa	CDR3nt
TRBV6-1	TRBJ1-6	NA	TRBD1	CASRSGQGNSPLHF	TGTGCCAGCAGGTCGGGACAGGGGAATTCACCCCTCCACTTT
TRBV7-2	TRBJ1-4	NA	TRBD1	CASSLEGQGNEKLFF	TGTGCCAGCAGCTTGGAGGGACAGGGGAATGAAAAACTGTTTTTT
TRBV27	TRBJ1-2	NA	NA	CASSLSRANYGYTF	TGTGCCAGCAGTTTATCGCGAGCTAACTATGGCTACACCTTC
TRBV29-1	TRBJ1-4	NA	NA	CSVERGEKLFF	TGCAGCGTTGAAAGAGGGGAAAAACTGTTTTTT
TRBV4-2	TRBJ2-1	NA	TRBD2	CASSQAYGRDNEQFF	TGTGCCAGCAGCCAAGCGTACGGGAGGGACAATGAGCAGTTCTTC
TRBV7-2	TRBJ2-5	few	TRBD1	CASSPTGTGGQETQYF	TGTGCCAGCAGCCCAACCGGGACAGGGGGCCAAGAGACCCAGTACTTC
TRBV6-5	TRBJ2-5	NA	NA	CATQLGGQETQYF	TGTGCCACCCAGTTGGGGGGCCAAGAGACCCAGTACTTC
TRBV30	TRBJ2-3	few	NA	CAWRGRRQWTDTQYF	TGTGCCTGGAGGGGTCGTCGGCAGTGGACAGATACGCAGTATTTT
TRBV5-6	TRBJ2-1	NA	NA	CASSLTRRDEQFF	TGTGCCAGCAGCTTGACCCGGCGGGATGAGCAGTTCTTC
TRBV5-1	TRBJ2-4	NA	NA	CASSRTGENIQYF	TGCGCCAGCAGCAGGACCGGGGAGAACATTCAGTACTTC
TRBV27	TRBJ2-2	NA	NA	CASSGSFGNTGELFF	TGTGCCAGCAGCGGATCCTTCGGGAACACCGGGGAGCTGTTTTTT
TRBV27	TRBJ2-1	NA	TRBD2	CASIPRLAGDSYNEQFF	TGTGCCAGCATACCCCGACTAGCGGGGGACTCCTACAATGAGCAGTTCTTC
TRBV7-2	TRBJ2-5	NA	TRBD2	CASSSSGTRSETQYF	TGTGCCAGCAGCTCCTCCGGGACTAGGTCGGAGACCCAGTACTTC
TRBV30	TRBJ1-6	NA	TRBD1	CAWSWPGQRINSPLHF	TGTGCCTGGAGTTGGCCGGGACAGCGAATTAATTCACCCCTCCACTTT
TRBV18	TRBJ2-7	few	TRBD1	CASSPPRGQSSYEQYF	TGTGCCAGCTCACCACCGAGGGGACAGTCTTCCTACGAGCAGTACTTC
TRBV7-9	TRBJ2-7	NA	NA	CASTPGSYEQYF	TGTGCCAGCACGCCTGGGAGCTACGAGCAGTACTTC
TRBV9	TRBJ1-4	NA	NA	CASSRNGWNEKLFF	TGTGCCAGCAGCCGAAATGGGTGGAATGAAAAACTGTTTTTT
TRBV15	TRBJ1-2	NA	TRBD1	CATSTNYRTGYGEGYTF	TGTGCCACCAGCACCAACTACCGGACAGGGTACGGCGAGGGCTACACCTTC
TRBV7-9	TRBJ1-1	NA	NA	CASSLGQGMNTEAFF	TGTGCCAGCAGCTTAGGCCAGGGGATGAACACTGAAGCTTTCTTT
TRBV19	TRBJ1-2	NA	TRBD1	CASSITSGTAYGYTF	TGTGCCAGTAGTATAACCTCCGGGACAGCCTATGGCTACACCTTC
TRBV14	TRBJ2-2	NA	TRBD1	CASRTGGKRLFF	TGTGCCAGCCGGACAGGGGGGAAACGGCTGTTTTTT
TRBV6-1	TRBJ2-5	once	NA	CASGVLIQQETQYF	TGTGCCAGTGGAGTGCTCATACAGCAAGAGACCCAGTACTTC
TRBV7-2	TRBJ2-3	few	NA	CASSRQPFTDTQYF	TGTGCCAGCAGCCGACAGCCGTTCACAGATACGCAGTATTTT
TRBV7-2	TRBJ2-5	NA	NA	CASSFIRETQYF	TGTGCCAGCAGCTTTATTAGAGAGACCCAGTACTTC
TRBV30	TRBJ2-7	NA	NA	CAWSGQNEQYF	TGTGCCTGGAGCGGACAAAACGAGCAGTACTTC
TRBV14	TRBJ2-3	NA	TRBD2	CASSPAGGRDTQYF	TGTGCCAGCAGCCCCGCGGGGGGCAGAGATACGCAGTATTTT
TRBV20-1	TRBJ1-1	NA	NA	CSAGGPAFF	TGCAGTGCTGGCGGACCAGCTTTCTTT
TRBV30	TRBJ1-1	NA	TRBD1	CAWSVGDRLNTEAFF	TGTGCCTGGAGTGTAGGGGACAGACTGAACACTGAAGCTTTCTTT
TRBV30	TRBJ1-4	NA	NA	CASDGRRHEKLFF	TGTGCCTCCGACGGCAGGCGGCATGAAAAACTGTTTTTT
TRBV5-6	TRBJ1-5	NA	NA	CASSLRGLGNQPQHF	TGTGCCAGCAGCTTACGGGGGCTTGGGAATCAGCCCCAGCATTTT
TRBV27	TRBJ2-6	medium-sized	NA	CASSPLSGANVLTF	TGTGCCAGCAGTCCCCTCTCTGGGGCCAACGTCCTGACTTTC
TRBV7-2	TRBJ2-5	NA	NA	CASSFSETQYF	TGTGCCAGCAGCTTCTCAGAGACCCAGTACTTC
TRBV2	TRBJ2-5	NA	NA	CAGPRGAQETQYF	TGTGCCGGACCCCGGGGGGCCCAAGAGACCCAGTACTTC
TRBV5-1	TRBJ2-5	few	TRBD2	CASSLRLAQETQYF	TGCGCCAGCAGCTTGAGACTAGCGCAAGAGACCCAGTACTTC
TRBV5-6	TRBJ2-6	few	NA	CASSWGHLSGANVLTF	TGTGCCAGCAGCTGGGGACACCTATCTGGGGCCAACGTCCTGACTTTC
TRBV18	TRBJ1-5	NA	NA	CASSPAGDRNQPQHF	TGTGCCAGCTCACCGGCAGGGGATCGCAATCAGCCCCAGCATTTT
TRBV9	TRBJ1-2	NA	NA	CASSVGVGEYGYTF	TGTGCCAGCAGCGTAGGAGTTGGGGAGTATGGCTACACCTTC
TRBV29-1	TRBJ1-3	NA	TRBD1	CSIGQGPGNTIYF	TGCAGCATCGGACAGGGGCCTGGAAACACCATATATTTT
TRBV5-1	TRBJ1-6	NA	NA	CASSLGQDNSPLHF	TGCGCCAGCAGCTTGGGACAGGATAATTCACCCCTCCACTTT
TRBV2	TRBJ2-2	NA	NA	CASGRTKNTGELFF	TGTGCCAGCGGGAGGACTAAGAACACCGGGGAGCTGTTTTTT
TRBV30	TRBJ1-2	NA	NA	CAWTPGRGIQSYTF	TGTGCCTGGACACCAGGGCGCGGCATACAAAGCTACACCTTC
TRBV18	TRBJ2-5	many	NA	CASSPTGSETQYF	TGTGCCAGCTCACCGACAGGTTCAGAGACCCAGTACTTC
TRBV29-1	TRBJ2-5	NA	NA	CSVGTHQETQYF	TGCAGCGTCGGGACACATCAAGAGACCCAGTACTTC
TRBV29-1	TRBJ1-2	few	NA	CSVEIDRTGGYGYTF	TGCAGCGTGGAAATCGACAGAACAGGAGGGTATGGCTACACCTTC
TRBV28	TRBJ2-6	NA	NA	CASSPRFSGANVLTF	TGTGCCAGCAGTCCAAGGTTCTCTGGGGCCAACGTCCTGACTTTC
TRBV30	TRBJ2-5	NA	NA	CAWSVARGTQYF	TGTGCCTGGAGTGTGGCGCGCGGGACCCAGTACTTC
TRBV4-1	TRBJ2-5	once	NA	CASSQAGSRFFETQYF	TGCGCCAGCAGCCAAGCGGGTAGCAGGTTCTTCGAGACCCAGTACTTC
TRBV28	TRBJ2-7	NA	TRBD1	CASGHRGPLYEQYF	TGTGCCAGCGGACACAGGGGCCCGCTATACGAGCAGTACTTC
TRBV11-2	TRBJ1-2	few	TRBD1	CASSLSPGTENYGYTF	TGTGCCAGCAGCTTATCTCCAGGGACAGAGAACTATGGCTACACCTTC
TRBV7-9	TRBJ2-7	NA	TRBD1	CASSPTGSSYEQYF	TGTGCCAGCAGCCCGACAGGGTCGAGCTACGAGCAGTACTTC
TRBV5-1	TRBJ2-7	NA	NA	CASSFPDSYEQYF	TGCGCCAGCAGCTTTCCAGATTCCTACGAGCAGTACTTC
TRBV5-4	TRBJ2-7	NA	TRBD1	CASSLAPTGGYEQYF	TGTGCCAGCAGCTTGGCCCCGACAGGGGGCTACGAGCAGTACTTC
TRBV6-1	TRBJ1-5	few	NA	CASSPQANQPQHF	TGTGCCAGCAGCCCCCAGGCTAATCAGCCCCAGCATTTT